This TCR beta chain originates from a study of cytomegalovirus exposure and HLA in healthy donors. CDR3 length: 14 residues. Germline assignment: CDR1 SGHRS and CDR2 YFSETQ. Trimming pared 4 bases from V and 4 bases from J, leaving 14 bases between. PCR employed 60 Vbeta and 13 Jbeta primers. Libraries were prepared by immunoSEQ multiplex PCR; TCRdb keeps only in-frame clonotypes and omits some of them. The top ten hold 16% of the sample, which has 100,000 to 150,000 clones, approximately 76% seen once. The sample comprised PBMCs. The clonotype was recovered from a man between 45 and 60 years old in good health and CMV-seropositive. This chain connects TRBV5-1 to TRBJ1-1; D call uncertain. The CDR3, as DNA: TGCGCCAGCAGCCCCCACCGGGAGGGCACTGAAGCTTTCTTT. Protein sequence: CASSPHREGTEAFF.